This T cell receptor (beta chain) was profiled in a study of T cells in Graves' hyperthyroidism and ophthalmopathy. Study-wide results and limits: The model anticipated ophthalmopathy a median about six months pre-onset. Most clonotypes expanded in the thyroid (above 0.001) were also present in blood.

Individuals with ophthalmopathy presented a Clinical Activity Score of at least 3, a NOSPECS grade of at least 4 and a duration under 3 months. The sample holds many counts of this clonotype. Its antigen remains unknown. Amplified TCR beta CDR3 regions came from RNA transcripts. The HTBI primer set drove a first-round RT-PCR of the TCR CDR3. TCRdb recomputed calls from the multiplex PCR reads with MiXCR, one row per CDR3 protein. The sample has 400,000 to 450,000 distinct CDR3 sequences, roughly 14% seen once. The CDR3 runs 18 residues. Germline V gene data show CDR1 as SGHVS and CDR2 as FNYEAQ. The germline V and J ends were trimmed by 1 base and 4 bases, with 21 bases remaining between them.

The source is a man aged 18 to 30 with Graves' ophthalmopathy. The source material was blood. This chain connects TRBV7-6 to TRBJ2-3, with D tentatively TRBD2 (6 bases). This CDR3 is CASSLEPGLAKPPDTQYF. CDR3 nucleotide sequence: TGTGCCAGCAGCTTAGAACCGGGGCTAGCGAAGCCCCCAGATACGCAGTATTTT.